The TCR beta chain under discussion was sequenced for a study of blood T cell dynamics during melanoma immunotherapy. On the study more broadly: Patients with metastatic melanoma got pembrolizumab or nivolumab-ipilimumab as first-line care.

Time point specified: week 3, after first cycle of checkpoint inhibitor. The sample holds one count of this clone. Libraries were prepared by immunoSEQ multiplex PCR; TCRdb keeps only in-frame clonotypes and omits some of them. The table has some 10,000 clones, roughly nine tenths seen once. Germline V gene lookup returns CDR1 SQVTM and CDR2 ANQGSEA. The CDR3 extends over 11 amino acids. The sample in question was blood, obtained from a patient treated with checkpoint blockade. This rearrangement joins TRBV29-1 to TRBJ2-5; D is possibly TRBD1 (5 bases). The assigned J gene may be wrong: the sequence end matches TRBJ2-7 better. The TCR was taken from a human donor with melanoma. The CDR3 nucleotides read TGCAGCGTCGCCAGGGTCAACGAGCAGTACTTC. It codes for CSVARVNEQYF.